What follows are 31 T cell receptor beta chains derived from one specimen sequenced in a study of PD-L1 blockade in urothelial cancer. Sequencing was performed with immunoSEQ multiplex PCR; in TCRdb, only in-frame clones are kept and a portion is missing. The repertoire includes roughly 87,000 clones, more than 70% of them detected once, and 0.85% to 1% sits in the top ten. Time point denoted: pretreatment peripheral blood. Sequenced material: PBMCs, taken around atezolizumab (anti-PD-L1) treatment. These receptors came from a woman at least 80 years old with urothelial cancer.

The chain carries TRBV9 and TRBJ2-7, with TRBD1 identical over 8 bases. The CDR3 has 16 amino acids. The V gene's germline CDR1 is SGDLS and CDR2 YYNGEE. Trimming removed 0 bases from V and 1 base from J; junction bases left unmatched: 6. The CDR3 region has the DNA TGTGCCAGCAGCGTAGGCGGGACAGGCCTTTCCTACGAGCAGTACTTC. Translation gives CASSVGGTGLSYEQYF.

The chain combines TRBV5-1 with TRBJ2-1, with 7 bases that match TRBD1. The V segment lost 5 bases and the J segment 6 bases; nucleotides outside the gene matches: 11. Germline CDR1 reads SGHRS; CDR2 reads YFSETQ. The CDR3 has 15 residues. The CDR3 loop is CASSSSGTEPNEQFF. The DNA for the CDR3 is TGCGCCAGCAGTTCTTCCGGGACAGAGCCCAATGAGCAGTTCTTC.

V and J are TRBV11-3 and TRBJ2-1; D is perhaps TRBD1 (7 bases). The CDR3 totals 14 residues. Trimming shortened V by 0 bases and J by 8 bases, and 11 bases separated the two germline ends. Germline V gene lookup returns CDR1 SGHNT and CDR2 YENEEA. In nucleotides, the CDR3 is TGTGCCAGCAGCTTAGAGGCAGGGGGGTATGAGCAGTTCTTC. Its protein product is CASSLEAGGYEQFF.

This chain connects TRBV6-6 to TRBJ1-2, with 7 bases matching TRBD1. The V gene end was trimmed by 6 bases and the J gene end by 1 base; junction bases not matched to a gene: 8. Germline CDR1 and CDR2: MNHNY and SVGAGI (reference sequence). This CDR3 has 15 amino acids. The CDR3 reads CASSPGDRFNYGYTF. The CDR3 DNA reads TGTGCCAGCAGCCCTGGGGACAGATTTAACTATGGCTACACCTTC.

CDR3 protein: CASRRTGAQGGELFF. For the CDR3, the DNA is TGTGCCAGCAGACGGACAGGGGCCCAAGGCGGGGAGCTGTTTTTT. This chain connects TRBV28 to TRBJ2-2; TRBD1 agrees at 9 bases. This CDR3 contains 15 residues. After removal of 6 bases from V and 7 bases from J, the junction contained 9 bases not matched to a gene. CDR1 is MDHEN, CDR2 SYDVKM, per germline.

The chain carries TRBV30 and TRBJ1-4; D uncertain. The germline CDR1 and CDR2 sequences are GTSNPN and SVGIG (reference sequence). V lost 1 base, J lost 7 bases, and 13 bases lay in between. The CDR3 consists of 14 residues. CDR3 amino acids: CAWSALAGGEKLFF. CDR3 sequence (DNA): TGTGCCTGGAGTGCTCTGGCAGGAGGTGAAAAACTGTTTTTT.

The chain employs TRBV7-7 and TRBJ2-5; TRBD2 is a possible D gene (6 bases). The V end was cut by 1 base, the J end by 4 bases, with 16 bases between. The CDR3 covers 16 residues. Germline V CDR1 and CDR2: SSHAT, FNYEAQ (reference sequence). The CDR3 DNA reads TGTGCCAGCAGCTTAGGGGTGGGAGGTAACAGAGAGACCCAGTACTTC. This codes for CASSLGVGGNRETQYF.

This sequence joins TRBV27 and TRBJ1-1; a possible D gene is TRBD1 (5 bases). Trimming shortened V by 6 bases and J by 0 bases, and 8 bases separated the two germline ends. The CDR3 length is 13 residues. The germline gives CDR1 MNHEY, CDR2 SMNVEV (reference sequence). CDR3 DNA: TGTGCCAGCAGACGGGGGATGAACACTGAAGCTTTCTTT. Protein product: CASRRGMNTEAFF.

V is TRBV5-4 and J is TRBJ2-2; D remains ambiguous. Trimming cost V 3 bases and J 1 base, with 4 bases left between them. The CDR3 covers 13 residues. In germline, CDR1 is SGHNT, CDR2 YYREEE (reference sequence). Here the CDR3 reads CASSSRNTGELFF. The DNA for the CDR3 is TGTGCCAGCAGCTCGAGGAACACCGGGGAGCTGTTTTTT. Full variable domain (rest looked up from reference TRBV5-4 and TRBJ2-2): ETGVTQSPTHLIKTRGQQVTLRCSSQSGHNTVSWYQQALGQGPQFIFQYYREEENGRGNFPPRFSGLQFPNYSSELNVNALELDDSALYLCASSSRNTGELFFGEGSRLTVL.

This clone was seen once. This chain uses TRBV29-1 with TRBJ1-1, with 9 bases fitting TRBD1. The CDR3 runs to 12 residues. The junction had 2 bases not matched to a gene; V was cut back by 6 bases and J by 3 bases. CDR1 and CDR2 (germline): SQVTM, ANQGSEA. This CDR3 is CSVTGGDTEAFF. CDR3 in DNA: TGCAGCGTGACAGGGGGTGACACTGAAGCTTTCTTT.

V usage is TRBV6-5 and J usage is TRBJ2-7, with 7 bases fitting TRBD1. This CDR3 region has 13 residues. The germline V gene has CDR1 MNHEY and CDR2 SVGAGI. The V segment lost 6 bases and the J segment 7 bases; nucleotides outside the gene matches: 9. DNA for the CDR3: TGTGCCAGCAGGGTAGACAGGGTCGGGGAGCAGTACTTC. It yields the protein CASRVDRVGEQYF.

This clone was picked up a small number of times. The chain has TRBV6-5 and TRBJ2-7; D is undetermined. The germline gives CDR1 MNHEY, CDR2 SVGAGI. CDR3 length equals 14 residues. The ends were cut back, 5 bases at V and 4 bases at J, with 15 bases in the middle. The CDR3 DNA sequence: TGTGCCAGCAGTCCCGCAGCGTCGGGTTACGAGCAGTACTTC. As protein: CASSPAASGYEQYF.

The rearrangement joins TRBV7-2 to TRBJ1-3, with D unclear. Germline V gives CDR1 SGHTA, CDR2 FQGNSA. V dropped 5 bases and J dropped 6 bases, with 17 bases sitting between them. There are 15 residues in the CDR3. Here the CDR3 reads CASSRAGGSQNTIYF. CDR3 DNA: TGTGCCAGCAGCCGAGCCGGCGGGAGTCAAAACACCATATATTTT. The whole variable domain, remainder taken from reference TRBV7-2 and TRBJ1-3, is GAGVSQSPSNKVTEKGKDVELRCDPISGHTALYWYRQSLGQGLEFLIYFQGNSAPDKSGLPSDRFSAERTGGSVSTLTIQRTQQEDSAVYLCASSRAGGSQNTIYFGEGSWLTVV.

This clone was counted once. CDR3 bases: TGTGCCAGCTGCACAGGGTTAGGGACTGAAGCTTTCTTT. Translated: CASCTGLGTEAFF. The chain links TRBV18 to TRBJ1-1; perhaps TRBD1 as D (6 bases). This CDR3 has 13 residues. Trimming cost V 7 bases and J 5 bases, with 14 bases left between them. Germline CDR1 is KGHSH and CDR2 is LQKENI.

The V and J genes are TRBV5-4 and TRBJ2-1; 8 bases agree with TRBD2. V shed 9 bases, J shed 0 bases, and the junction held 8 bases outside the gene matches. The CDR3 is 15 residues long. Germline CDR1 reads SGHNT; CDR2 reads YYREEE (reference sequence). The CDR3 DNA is TGTGCCACTACAAGCGGGACTAGCTCCTACAATGAGCAGTTCTTC. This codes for CATTSGTSSYNEQFF.

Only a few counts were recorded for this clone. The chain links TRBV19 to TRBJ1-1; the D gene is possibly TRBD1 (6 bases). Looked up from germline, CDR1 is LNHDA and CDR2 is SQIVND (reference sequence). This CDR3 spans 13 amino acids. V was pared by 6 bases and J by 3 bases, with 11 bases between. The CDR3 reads CASRTGIYTEAFF. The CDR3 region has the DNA TGTGCCAGTAGGACAGGAATCTACACTGAAGCTTTCTTT.

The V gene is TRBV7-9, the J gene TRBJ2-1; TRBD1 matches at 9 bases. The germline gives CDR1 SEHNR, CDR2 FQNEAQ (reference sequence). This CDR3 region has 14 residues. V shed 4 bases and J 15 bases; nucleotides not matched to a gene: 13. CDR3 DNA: TGTGCCAGCAGCTCCCCGGGGGGACAGGGTATTCTGTTCTTC. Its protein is CASSSPGGQGILFF.

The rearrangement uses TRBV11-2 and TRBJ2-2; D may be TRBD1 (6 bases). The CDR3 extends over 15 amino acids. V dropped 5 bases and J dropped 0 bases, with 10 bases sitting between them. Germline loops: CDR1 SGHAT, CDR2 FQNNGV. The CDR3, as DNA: TGTGCCAGCAGCCGGGACAAGACGAACACCGGGGAGCTGTTTTTT. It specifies CASSRDKTNTGELFF.

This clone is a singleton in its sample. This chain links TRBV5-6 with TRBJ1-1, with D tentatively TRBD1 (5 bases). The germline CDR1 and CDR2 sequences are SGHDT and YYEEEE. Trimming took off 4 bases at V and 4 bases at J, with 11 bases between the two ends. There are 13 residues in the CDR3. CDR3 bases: TGTGCCAGCAGCCCGACAGACAGCACTGAAGCTTTCTTT. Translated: CASSPTDSTEAFF.

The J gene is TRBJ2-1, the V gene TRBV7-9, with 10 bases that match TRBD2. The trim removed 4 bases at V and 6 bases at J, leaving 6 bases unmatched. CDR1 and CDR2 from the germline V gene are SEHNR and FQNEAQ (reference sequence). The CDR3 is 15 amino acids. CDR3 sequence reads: CASSWTSGAVNEQFF. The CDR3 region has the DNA TGTGCCAGCAGCTGGACTAGCGGAGCAGTCAATGAGCAGTTCTTC.

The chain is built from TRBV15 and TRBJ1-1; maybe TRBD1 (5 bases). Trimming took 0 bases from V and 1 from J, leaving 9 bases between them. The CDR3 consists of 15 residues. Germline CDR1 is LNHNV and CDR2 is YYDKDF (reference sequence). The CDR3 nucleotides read TGTGCCACCAGCAGAGATAGCGGGGGGAACACTGAAGCTTTCTTT. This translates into CATSRDSGGNTEAFF.

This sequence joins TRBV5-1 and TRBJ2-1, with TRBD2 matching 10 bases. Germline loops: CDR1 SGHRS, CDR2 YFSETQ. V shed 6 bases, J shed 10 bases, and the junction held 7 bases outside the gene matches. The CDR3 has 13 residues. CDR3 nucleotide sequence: TGCGCCAGCAATGAACTAGCGGGATACGAGCAGTTCTTC. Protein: CASNELAGYEQFF.

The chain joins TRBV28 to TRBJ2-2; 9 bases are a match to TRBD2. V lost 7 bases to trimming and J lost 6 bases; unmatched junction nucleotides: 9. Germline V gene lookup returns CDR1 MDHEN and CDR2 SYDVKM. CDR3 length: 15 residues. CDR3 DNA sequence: TGTGCCAGCATCCTTAGCGGGAGAGCATCCGGGGAGCTGTTTTTT. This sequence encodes CASILSGRASGELFF.

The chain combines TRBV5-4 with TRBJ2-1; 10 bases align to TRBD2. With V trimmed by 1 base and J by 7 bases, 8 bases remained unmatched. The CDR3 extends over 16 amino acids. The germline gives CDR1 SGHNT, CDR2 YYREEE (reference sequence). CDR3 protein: CASSLSGRAVSNEQFF. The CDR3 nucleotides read TGTGCCAGCAGCTTGAGCGGGAGGGCCGTCTCGAATGAGCAGTTCTTC.

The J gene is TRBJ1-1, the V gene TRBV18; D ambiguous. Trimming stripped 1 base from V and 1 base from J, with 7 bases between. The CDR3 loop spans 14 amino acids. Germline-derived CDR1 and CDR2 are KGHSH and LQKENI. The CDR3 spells CASSPQTENTEAFF. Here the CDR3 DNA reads TGTGCCAGCTCACCACAAACAGAGAACACTGAAGCTTTCTTT.

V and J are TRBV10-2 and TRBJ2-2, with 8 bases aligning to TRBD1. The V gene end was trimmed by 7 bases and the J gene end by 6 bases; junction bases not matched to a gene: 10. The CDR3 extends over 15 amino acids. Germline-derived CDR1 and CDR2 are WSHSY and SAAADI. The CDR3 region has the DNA TGCGCCAGCACCTGGACAGGGAGTGGGTCCGGGGAGCTGTTTTTT. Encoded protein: CASTWTGSGSGELFF.

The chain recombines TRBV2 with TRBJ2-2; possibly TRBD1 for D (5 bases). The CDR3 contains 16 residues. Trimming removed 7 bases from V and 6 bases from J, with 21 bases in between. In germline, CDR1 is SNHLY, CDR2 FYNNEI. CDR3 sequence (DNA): TGTGCCAGCAAAGCTGGAGCAGGGCGGATCGCCGGGGAGCTGTTTTTT. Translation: CASKAGAGRIAGELFF. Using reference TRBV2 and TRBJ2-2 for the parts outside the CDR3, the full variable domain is EPEVTQTPSHQVTQMGQEVILRCVPISNHLYFYWYRQILGQKVEFLVSFYNNEISEKSEIFDDQFSVERPDGSNFTLKIRSTKLEDSAMYFCASKAGAGRIAGELFFGEGSRLTVL.

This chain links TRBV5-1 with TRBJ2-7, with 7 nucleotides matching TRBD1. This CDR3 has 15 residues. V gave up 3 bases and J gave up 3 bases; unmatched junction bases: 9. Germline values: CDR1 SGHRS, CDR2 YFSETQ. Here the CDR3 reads CASSSRTQGVYEQYF. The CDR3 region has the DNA TGCGCCAGCAGCTCGAGAACTCAGGGGGTCTACGAGCAGTACTTC.

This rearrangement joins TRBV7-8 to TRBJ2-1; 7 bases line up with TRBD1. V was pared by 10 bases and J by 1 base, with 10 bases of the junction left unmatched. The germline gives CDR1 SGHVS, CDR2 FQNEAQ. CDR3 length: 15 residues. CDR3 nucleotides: TGTGCCACGGTAAAAGGGACAGTGTCCTACAATGAGCAGTTCTTC. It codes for CATVKGTVSYNEQFF.

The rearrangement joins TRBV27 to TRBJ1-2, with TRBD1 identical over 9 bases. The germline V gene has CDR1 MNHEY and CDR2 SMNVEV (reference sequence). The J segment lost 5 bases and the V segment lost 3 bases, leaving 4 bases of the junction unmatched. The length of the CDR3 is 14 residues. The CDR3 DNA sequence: TGTGCCAGCAGTTTGGACAGGGGCAGGTATGGCTACACCTTC. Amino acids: CASSLDRGRYGYTF.

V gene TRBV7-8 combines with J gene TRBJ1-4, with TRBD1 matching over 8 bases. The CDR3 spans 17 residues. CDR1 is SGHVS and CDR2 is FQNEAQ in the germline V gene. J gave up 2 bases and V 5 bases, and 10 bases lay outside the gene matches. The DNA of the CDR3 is TGTGCCAGCAGCCTCAGGACAGGGCCCACGACTAATGAAAAACTGTTTTTT. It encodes CASSLRTGPTTNEKLFF.